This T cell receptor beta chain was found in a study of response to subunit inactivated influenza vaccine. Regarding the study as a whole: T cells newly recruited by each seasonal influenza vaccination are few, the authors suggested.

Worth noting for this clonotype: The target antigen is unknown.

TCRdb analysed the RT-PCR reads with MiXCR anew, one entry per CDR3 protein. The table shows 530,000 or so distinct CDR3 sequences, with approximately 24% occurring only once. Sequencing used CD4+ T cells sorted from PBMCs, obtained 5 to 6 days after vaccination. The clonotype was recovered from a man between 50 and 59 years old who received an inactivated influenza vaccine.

CDR3 amino acids: CASGLGGGYEQYF. The CDR3 DNA sequence: TGTGCCAGCGGCCTAGGGGGAGGCTACGAGCAGTACTTC. The gene calls are TRBV3-1 and TRBJ2-7, with D perhaps assigned TRBD1 or TRBD2 (6 bases each). With 8 bases removed from V and 3 bases from J, the gap between germline ends came to 14 bases. Germline V CDR1 and CDR2: LGHDT, YNNKEL (reference sequence). The CDR3 sequence is 13 residues long.